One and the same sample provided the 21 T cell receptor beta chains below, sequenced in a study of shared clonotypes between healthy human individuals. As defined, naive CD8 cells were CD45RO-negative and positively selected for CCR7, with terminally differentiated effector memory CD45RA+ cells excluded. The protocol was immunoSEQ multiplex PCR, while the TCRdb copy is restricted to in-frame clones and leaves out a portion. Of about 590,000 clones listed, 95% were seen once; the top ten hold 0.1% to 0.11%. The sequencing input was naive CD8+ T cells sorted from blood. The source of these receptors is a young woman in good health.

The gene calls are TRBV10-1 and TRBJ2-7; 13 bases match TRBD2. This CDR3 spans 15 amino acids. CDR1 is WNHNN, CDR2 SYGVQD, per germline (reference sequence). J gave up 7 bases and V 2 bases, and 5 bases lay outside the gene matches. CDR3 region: CASSEGLAGVGEQYF. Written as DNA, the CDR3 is TGCGCCAGCAGTGAGGGACTAGCGGGAGTGGGTGAGCAGTACTTC.

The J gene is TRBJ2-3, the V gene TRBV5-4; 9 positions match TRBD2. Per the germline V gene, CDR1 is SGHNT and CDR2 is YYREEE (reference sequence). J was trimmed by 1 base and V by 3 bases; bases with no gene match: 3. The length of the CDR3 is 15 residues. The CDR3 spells CASSYRLAGTDTQYF. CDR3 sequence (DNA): TGTGCCAGCAGCTATCGACTAGCGGGCACAGATACGCAGTATTTT.

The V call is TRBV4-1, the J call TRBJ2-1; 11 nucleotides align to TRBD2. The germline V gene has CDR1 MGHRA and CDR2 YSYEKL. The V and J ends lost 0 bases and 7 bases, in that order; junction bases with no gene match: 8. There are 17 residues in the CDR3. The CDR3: CASSQDYDSGRANEQFF. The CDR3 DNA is TGCGCCAGCAGCCAAGATTACGATAGCGGGAGGGCTAATGAGCAGTTCTTC.

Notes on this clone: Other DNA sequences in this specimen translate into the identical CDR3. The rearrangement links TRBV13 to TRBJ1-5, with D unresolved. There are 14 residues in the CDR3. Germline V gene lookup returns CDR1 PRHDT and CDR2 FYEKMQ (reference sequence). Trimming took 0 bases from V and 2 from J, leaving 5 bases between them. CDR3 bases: TGTGCCAGCAGCTTAGGGTTGGGCAATCAGCCCCAGCATTTT. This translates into CASSLGLGNQPQHF.

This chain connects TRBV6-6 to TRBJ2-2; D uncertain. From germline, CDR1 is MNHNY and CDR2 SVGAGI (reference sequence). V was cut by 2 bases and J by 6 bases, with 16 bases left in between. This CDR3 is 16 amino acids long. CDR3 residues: CASSYLTPRFAGELFF. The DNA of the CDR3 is TGTGCCAGCAGTTACCTGACTCCTAGGTTCGCCGGGGAGCTGTTTTTT.

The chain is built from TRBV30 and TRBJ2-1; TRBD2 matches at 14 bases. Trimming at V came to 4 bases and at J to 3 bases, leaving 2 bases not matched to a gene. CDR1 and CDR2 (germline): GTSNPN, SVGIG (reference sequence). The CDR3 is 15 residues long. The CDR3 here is CAWKGTSGSYNEQFF. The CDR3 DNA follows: TGTGCCTGGAAGGGGACTAGCGGGAGCTACAATGAGCAGTTCTTC.

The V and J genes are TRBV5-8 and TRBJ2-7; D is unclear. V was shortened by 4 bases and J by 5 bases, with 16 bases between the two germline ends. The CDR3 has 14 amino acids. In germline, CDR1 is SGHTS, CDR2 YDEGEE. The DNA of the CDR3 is TGTGCCAGCAGCCCGCATAGACTTTCCCACGAGCAGTACTTC. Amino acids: CASSPHRLSHEQYF. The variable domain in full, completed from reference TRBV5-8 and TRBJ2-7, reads EAGVTQSPTHLIKTRGQQATLRCSPISGHTSVYWYQQALGLGLQFLLWYDEGEERNRGNFPPRFSGRQFPNYSSELNVNALELEDSALYLCASSPHRLSHEQYFGPGTRLTVT.

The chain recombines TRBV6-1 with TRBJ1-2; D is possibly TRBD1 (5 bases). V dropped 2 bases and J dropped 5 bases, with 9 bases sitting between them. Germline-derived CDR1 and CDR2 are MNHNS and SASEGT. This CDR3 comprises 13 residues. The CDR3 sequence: CASSESGPYGYTF. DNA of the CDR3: TGTGCCAGCAGTGAATCAGGGCCGTATGGCTACACCTTC.

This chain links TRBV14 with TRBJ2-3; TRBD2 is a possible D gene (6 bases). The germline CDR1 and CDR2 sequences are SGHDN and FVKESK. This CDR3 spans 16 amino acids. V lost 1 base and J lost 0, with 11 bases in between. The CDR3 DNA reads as TGTGCCAGCAGCCAAGTCTTGGGACTGAGCACAGATACGCAGTATTTT. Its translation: CASSQVLGLSTDTQYF.

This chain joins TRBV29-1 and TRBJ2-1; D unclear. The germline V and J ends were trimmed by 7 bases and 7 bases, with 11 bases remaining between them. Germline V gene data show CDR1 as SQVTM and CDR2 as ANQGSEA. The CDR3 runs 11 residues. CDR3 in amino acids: CSAPAGNEQFF. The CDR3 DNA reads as TGCAGCGCCCCTGCCGGGAATGAGCAGTTCTTC.

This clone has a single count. Written as DNA, the CDR3 is TGTGCCAGCAGGGACGCGGGGCTCTCCTACAATGAGCAGTTCTTC. Amino acid sequence: CASRDAGLSYNEQFF. The chain uses TRBV27 and TRBJ2-1, with D perhaps TRBD2 (6 bases). Germline assignment: CDR1 MNHEY and CDR2 SMNVEV (reference sequence). V was shortened by 6 bases and J by 0 bases, with 12 bases between the two germline ends. The CDR3 has 15 amino acids.

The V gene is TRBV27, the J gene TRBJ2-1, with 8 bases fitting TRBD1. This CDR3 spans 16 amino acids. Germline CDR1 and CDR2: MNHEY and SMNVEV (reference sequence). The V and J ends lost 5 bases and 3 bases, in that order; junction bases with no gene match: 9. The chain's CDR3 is CASSPREGTGYNEQFF. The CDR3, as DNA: TGTGCCAGCAGTCCCCGAGAGGGGACAGGCTACAATGAGCAGTTCTTC.

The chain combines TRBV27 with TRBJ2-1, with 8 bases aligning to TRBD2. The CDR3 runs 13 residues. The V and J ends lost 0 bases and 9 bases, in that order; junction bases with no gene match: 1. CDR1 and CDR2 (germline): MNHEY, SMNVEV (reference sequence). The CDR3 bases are TGTGCCAGCAGTTTATCAACTAGCGGTGAGCAGTTCTTC. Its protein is CASSLSTSGEQFF.

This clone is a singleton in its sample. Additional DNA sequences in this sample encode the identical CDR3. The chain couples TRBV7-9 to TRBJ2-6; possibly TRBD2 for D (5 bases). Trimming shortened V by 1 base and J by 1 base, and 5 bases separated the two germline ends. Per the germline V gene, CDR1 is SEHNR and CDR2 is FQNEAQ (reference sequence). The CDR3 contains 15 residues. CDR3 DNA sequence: TGTGCCAGCAGCTTAGGCGGGTCTGGGGCCAACGTCCTGACTTTC. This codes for CASSLGGSGANVLTF.

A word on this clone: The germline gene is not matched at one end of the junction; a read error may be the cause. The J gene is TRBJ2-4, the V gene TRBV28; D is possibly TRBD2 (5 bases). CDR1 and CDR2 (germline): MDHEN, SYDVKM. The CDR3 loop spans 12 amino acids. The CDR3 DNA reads TGTGCCAGCAGCTTGGGGAGTGTCTTGAGGCACTTC. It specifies CASSLGSVLRHF.

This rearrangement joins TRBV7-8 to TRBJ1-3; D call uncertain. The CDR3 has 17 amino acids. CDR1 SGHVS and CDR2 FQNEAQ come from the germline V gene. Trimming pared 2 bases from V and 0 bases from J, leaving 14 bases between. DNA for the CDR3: TGTGCCAGCAGCTTATATAGCTTAACAGTCTCTGGAAACACCATATATTTT. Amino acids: CASSLYSLTVSGNTIYF.

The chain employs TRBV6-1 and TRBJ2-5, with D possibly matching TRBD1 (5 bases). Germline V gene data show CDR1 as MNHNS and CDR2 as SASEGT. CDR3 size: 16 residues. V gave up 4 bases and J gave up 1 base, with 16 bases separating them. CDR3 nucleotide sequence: TGTGCCAGCAGTGCGGTTGCAGGGATTTCCCAAGAGACCCAGTACTTC. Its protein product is CASSAVAGISQETQYF.

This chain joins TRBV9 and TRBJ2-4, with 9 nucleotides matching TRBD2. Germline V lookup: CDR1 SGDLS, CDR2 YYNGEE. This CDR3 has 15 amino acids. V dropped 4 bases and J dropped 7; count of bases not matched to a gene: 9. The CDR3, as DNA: TGTGCCAGCAGCCCTCCCGCGGGGGGGAACAACATTCAGTACTTC. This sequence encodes CASSPPAGGNNIQYF.

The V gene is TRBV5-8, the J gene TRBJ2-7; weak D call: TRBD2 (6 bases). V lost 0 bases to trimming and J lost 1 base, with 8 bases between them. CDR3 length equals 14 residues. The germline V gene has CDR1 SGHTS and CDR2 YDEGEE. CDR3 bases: TGTGCCAGCAGCTTGGCCGCGGGGTCCTACGAGCAGTACTTC. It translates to CASSLAAGSYEQYF.

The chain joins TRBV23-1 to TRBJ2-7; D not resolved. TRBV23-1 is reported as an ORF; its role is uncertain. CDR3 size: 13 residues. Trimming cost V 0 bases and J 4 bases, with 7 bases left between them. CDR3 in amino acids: CASSQSIEYEQYF. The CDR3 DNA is TGCGCCAGCAGTCAATCGATCGAATACGAGCAGTACTTC.

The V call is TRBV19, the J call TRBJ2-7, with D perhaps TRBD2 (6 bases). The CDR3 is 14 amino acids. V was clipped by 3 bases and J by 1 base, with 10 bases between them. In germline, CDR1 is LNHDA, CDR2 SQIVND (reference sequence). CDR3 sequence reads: CASSIGLASYEQYF. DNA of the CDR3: TGTGCCAGTAGTATCGGGCTAGCGTCCTACGAGCAGTACTTC.